This TCR beta chain was observed in a study of cytomegalovirus exposure and HLA in healthy donors. V lost 2 bases and J lost 7; bases outside the gene matches: 12. The germline V gene encodes CDR1 MNHEY and CDR2 SVGAGI. The length of the CDR3 is 16 residues. With regard to this clone: Its antigen is undetermined.

Regarding the study as a whole: Some TCR beta chains (more than 150 of them) were listed as cytomegalovirus-associated. In a later analysis, TCR beta V- and J-gene trimming was associated with a missense DCLRE1C variant.

Use of 60 Vbeta and 13 Jbeta primers characterized the PCR. Here immunoSEQ multiplex PCR was the method, and the copy in TCRdb shows in-frame clones only, minus some. The sample has about 140,000 clones; 60% to 80% are singletons. The source is a man aged 40-49 years in good health and CMV-seronegative. The source material was PBMCs. V is TRBV6-5 and J is TRBJ2-7, with 9 bases aligning to TRBD1. In nucleotides, the CDR3 is TGTGCCAGCAGTTACACTCAGGGACAGGGCCCTACGGAGCAGTACTTC. Protein product: CASSYTQGQGPTEQYF.